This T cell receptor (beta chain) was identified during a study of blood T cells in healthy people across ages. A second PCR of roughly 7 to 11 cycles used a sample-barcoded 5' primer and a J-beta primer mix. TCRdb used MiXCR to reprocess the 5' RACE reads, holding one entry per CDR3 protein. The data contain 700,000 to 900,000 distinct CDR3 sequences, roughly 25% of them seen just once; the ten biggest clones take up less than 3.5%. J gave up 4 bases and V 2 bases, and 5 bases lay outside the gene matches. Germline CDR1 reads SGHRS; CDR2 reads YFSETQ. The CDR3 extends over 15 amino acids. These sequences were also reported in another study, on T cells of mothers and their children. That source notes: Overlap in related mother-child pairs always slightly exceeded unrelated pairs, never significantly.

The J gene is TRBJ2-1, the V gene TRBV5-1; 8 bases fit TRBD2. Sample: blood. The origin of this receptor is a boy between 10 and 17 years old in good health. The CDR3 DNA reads TGCGCCAGCAGCTTCAGAGCGGGGGAATACAATGAGCAGTTCTTC. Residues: CASSFRAGEYNEQFF.